These 5 T cell receptor beta chains share one sample of origin, sequenced in a study of T cells expressing NK-cell markers (dated by TCRdb to 2018 to 2020). Receptors were amplified or captured by 5' RACE. Sequencing was performed on an Illumina HiSeq 2000. TCRdb reprocessed the reads and provides one entry for every CDR3 protein sequence; no DNA is given. In this sample's table one finds around 470,000 distinct CDR3 sequences. The top ten constitute 1.4% of the sample. What was sequenced was blood T cells: a sorted CD56 or NKG2C T cell subset, CD4+ or CD8+ T cells, or bulk PBMC T cells (not recorded which). The receptors were gathered from a woman in her forties or fifties in good health. Donor details come from another sample of the same person, matched by shared clones.

The chain couples TRBV4-1 to TRBJ2-7; the D call of TRBD2 rests on TCRdb alone, since no DNA is present to check it. CDR3 length equals 13 residues. Germline CDR1 reads MGHRA; CDR2 reads YSYEKL. The CDR3 protein is CASSHPRETEQYF.

The chain carries TRBV7-8 and TRBJ2-1; with no DNA, the TCRdb D assignment of TRBD1 cannot be verified. CDR3 length: 15 residues. The germline V gene has CDR1 SGHVS and CDR2 FQNEAQ. The CDR3 loop reads CASSPSGTAYNEQFF.

The chain couples TRBV5-1 to TRBJ2-2; TCRdb picks TRBD1, but there is no DNA to check that call. Looked up from germline, CDR1 is SGHRS and CDR2 is YFSETQ. The CDR3 consists of 13 residues. CDR3 residues: CASTRDRPGELFF.

The genes are TRBV20-1 and TRBJ2-1; TCRdb indicates TRBD2, and absent DNA this call remains unverified. Germline V gene sequence: CDR1 DFQATT, CDR2 SNEGSKA (reference sequence). The CDR3 spans 14 residues. The CDR3 protein is CSARLAGSGYEQFF.

This chain uses TRBV12-3 or TRBV12-4 with TRBJ1-5; checking the TCRdb D call of TRBD1 is not possible without DNA. The CDR3 is 16 amino acids. The CDR3 loop is CASSETGTGSNQPQHF.